A single sample is the source of the 22 T cell receptor beta chains below, sequenced in a study of long-term antiretroviral therapy in people with HIV. Samples were assayed with immunoSEQ v3.0 at survey level. Profiling relied on immunoSEQ multiplex PCR, and the TCRdb table lists in-frame clones only, not all of them. The profile shows tens of thousands of clones, approximately 86% of them singletons. Material: unsorted PBMCs, obtained approximately 5 years before starting antiretroviral therapy. The receptors shown here come from a man in his fifties or sixties with HIV.

The chain employs TRBV19 and TRBJ1-5; 11 bases match TRBD1. Germline CDR1 LNHDA, CDR2 SQIVND (reference sequence). The CDR3 consists of 19 residues. V lost 4 bases to trimming and J lost 0 bases; unmatched junction nucleotides: 11. CDR3 in DNA: TGTGCCAGTAGTAGAGCTTTGGGGACAGGGGGATATAGCAATCAGCCCCAGCATTTT. Amino acids: CASSRALGTGGYSNQPQHF.

The chain carries TRBV7-3 and TRBJ2-5; the match to TRBD2 covers 9 bases. Unmatched junction bases numbered 7, after V lost 0 bases and J lost 5 bases. Per germline, CDR1 SGHTA and CDR2 FQGTGA. There are 16 residues in the CDR3. This CDR3 reads CASSLTASGTWETQYF. Written as DNA, the CDR3 is TGTGCCAGCAGCTTAACGGCTAGCGGGACTTGGGAGACCCAGTACTTC. Together with reference TRBV7-3 and TRBJ2-5, the CDR3 gives the full variable domain: GAGVSQTPSNKVTEKGKYVELRCDPISGHTALYWYRQSLGQGPEFLIYFQGTGAADDSGLPNDRFFAVRPEGSVSTLKIQRTERGDSAVYLCASSLTASGTWETQYFGPGTRLLVL.

The V and J genes are TRBV10-1 and TRBJ2-3; D is uncertain. Germline values: CDR1 WNHNN, CDR2 SYGVQD (reference sequence). The CDR3 has 12 residues. Trimming took off 2 bases at V and 2 bases at J, with 2 bases between the two ends. CDR3 in amino acids: CASSENTDTQYF. For the CDR3, the DNA is TGCGCCAGCAGTGAGAACACAGATACGCAGTATTTT.

The chain employs TRBV6-1 and TRBJ1-1; D not certain. V shed 7 bases and J shed 5 bases, with 17 bases lying between them. The CDR3 is 14 residues long. Germline V gene sequence: CDR1 MNHNS, CDR2 SASEGT. The CDR3 DNA reads TGTGCCAGCAAAGCCACCCCCGGAGATACTGAAGCTTTCTTT. It is translated as CASKATPGDTEAFF.

This clone has only one observation. The genes are TRBV6-1 and TRBJ1-1; tentatively, D is TRBD1 (5 bases). The CDR3 covers 14 residues. Per germline, CDR1 MNHNS and CDR2 SASEGT. With 3 bases removed from V and 0 bases from J, the gap between germline ends came to 8 bases. CDR3 region: CASSDVRVNTEAFF. CDR3 DNA: TGTGCCAGCAGTGATGTCAGGGTGAACACTGAAGCTTTCTTT.

Only a few counts were recorded for this clone. V is TRBV2 and J is TRBJ2-3; D uncertain. The CDR3 runs to 12 residues. Germline V gene lookup returns CDR1 SNHLY and CDR2 FYNNEI. The V gene lost 4 bases and the J gene lost 4 bases, with 6 bases spanning the gap. The CDR3 is CASSGYADTQYF. CDR3 sequence (DNA): TGTGCCAGCAGTGGCTACGCAGATACGCAGTATTTT.

The chain recombines TRBV6-5 with TRBJ2-5; no reliable D call. The CDR3 has 14 amino acids. Trimming shortened V by 0 bases and J by 5 bases, and 10 bases separated the two germline ends. The germline CDR1 and CDR2 sequences are MNHEY and SVGAGI. The CDR3 sequence: CASSYSGARETQYF. In DNA form, the CDR3 reads TGTGCCAGCAGTTACTCAGGAGCCCGGGAGACCCAGTACTTC.

The chain links TRBV2 to TRBJ1-3; 9 bases map to TRBD1. The germline CDR1 and CDR2 sequences are SNHLY and FYNNEI. Trimming cost V 6 bases and J 4 bases; bases outside gene matches: 7. The CDR3 consists of 15 residues. The DNA for the CDR3 is TGTGCCAGCAGCGCGACAGGGGGACCGGGAAACACCATATATTTT. Protein product: CASSATGGPGNTIYF.

This clone is medium-sized by share. The rearrangement uses TRBV28 and TRBJ1-1, with 7 bases that match TRBD1. The ends lost 4 bases at V and 2 bases at J; junction bases unmatched: 10. The CDR3 totals 16 residues. Germline-derived CDR1 and CDR2 are MDHEN and SYDVKM. CDR3 loop: CASSSTGWGINTEAFF. DNA for the CDR3: TGTGCCAGCAGTTCGACAGGGTGGGGCATTAACACTGAAGCTTTCTTT.

The chain recombines TRBV4-2 with TRBJ2-7; TRBD2 aligns across 7 bases. Germline-derived CDR1 and CDR2 are LGHNA and YNFKEQ. The CDR3 is 16 amino acids. Trimming at V came to 4 bases and at J to 4 bases, leaving 13 bases not matched to a gene. The CDR3 nucleotides are TGTGCCAGCAGCCTGTCCTTCGCGGGAGAGTCGTACGAGCAGTACTTC. Encoded protein: CASSLSFAGESYEQYF.

The DNA for the CDR3 is TGTGCCAGCAGCCTTGGACGGACCGGGGAGCTGTTTTTT. Translated: CASSLGRTGELFF. The rearrangement uses TRBV5-4 and TRBJ2-2; D gene uncertain. CDR3 size: 13 residues. In germline, CDR1 is SGHNT, CDR2 YYREEE (reference sequence). Trimming removed 4 bases from V and 5 bases from J, with 9 bases in between. The full variable domain, completed using reference TRBV5-4 and TRBJ2-2, is ETGVTQSPTHLIKTRGQQVTLRCSSQSGHNTVSWYQQALGQGPQFIFQYYREEENGRGNFPPRFSGLQFPNYSSELNVNALELDDSALYLCASSLGRTGELFFGEGSRLTVL.

This clone came up a few times. The genes are TRBV4-1 and TRBJ1-2; TRBD1 might be the D (5 bases). The germline V and J ends were trimmed by 0 bases and 2 bases, with 7 bases remaining between them. Germline loops: CDR1 MGHRA, CDR2 YSYEKL. This CDR3 has 14 amino acids. Written as DNA, the CDR3 is TGCGCCAGCAGCCAAGATGGGGGGAACTATGGCTACACCTTC. Its translation is CASSQDGGNYGYTF.

The V and J genes are TRBV9 and TRBJ2-2; D possibly corresponds to TRBD1 (5 bases). The CDR3 contains 15 residues. From germline, CDR1 is SGDLS and CDR2 YYNGEE. V was cut by 3 bases and J by 0 bases, with 9 bases left in between. In nucleotides, the CDR3 is TGTGCCAGCAGCGAACGACAGACGAACACCGGGGAGCTGTTTTTT. This codes for CASSERQTNTGELFF. Full variable domain (missing parts from reference TRBV9 and TRBJ2-2): DSGVTQTPKHLITATGQRVTLRCSPRSGDLSVYWYQQSLDQGLQFLIQYYNGEERAKGNILERFSAQQFPDLHSELNLSSLELGDSALYFCASSERQTNTGELFFGEGSRLTVL.

This clone was counted once. This chain joins TRBV9 and TRBJ1-3; D may be TRBD1 (5 bases). The V and J ends lost 3 bases and 4 bases respectively, with 14 bases between them. Germline-derived CDR1 and CDR2 are SGDLS and YYNGEE. The CDR3 length is 15 residues. CDR3 amino acids: CASSAGDAIGNTIYF. In DNA, the CDR3 is TGTGCCAGCAGCGCCGGGGACGCAATCGGAAACACCATATATTTT.

This clone is a singleton in its sample. The rearrangement joins TRBV4-3 to TRBJ2-2; D gene ambiguous. From germline, CDR1 is LGHNA and CDR2 YSLEER. V was trimmed by 4 bases and J by 0 bases, leaving 6 bases between them. CDR3 length: 14 amino acids. CDR3 nucleotides: TGCGCCAGCAGCCCCTCTACGAACACCGGGGAGCTGTTTTTT. This translates into CASSPSTNTGELFF.

The chain joins TRBV9 to TRBJ2-3; D is perhaps TRBD2 (5 bases). The CDR3 is 17 amino acids. Trimming shortened V by 0 bases and J by 2 bases, and 16 bases separated the two germline ends. Germline V gene data show CDR1 as SGDLS and CDR2 as YYNGEE. The CDR3 sequence is CASSVAAAGLDTDTQYF. In nucleotides, the CDR3 is TGTGCCAGCAGCGTAGCGGCAGCTGGACTTGACACAGATACGCAGTATTTT.

V gene TRBV7-2 combines with J gene TRBJ1-2; a possible D gene is TRBD1 (6 bases). CDR3 length: 13 amino acids. V gave up 5 bases and J gave up 4 bases, with 11 bases separating them. Germline lookup yields CDR1 SGHTA and CDR2 FQGNSA. CDR3 sequence reads: CASSPQGFYGYTF. CDR3 nucleotides: TGTGCCAGCAGCCCACAGGGCTTCTATGGCTACACCTTC.

The V and J genes are TRBV27 and TRBJ2-5, with D possibly matching TRBD2 (5 bases). The length of the CDR3 is 15 residues. Germline V gives CDR1 MNHEY, CDR2 SMNVEV (reference sequence). With 3 bases removed from V and 1 base from J, the gap between germline ends came to 12 bases. CDR3 residues: CASSFSRGIQETQYF. Here the CDR3 DNA reads TGTGCCAGCAGTTTTAGTAGAGGGATCCAAGAGACCCAGTACTTC.

This chain links TRBV28 with TRBJ1-2; D is ambiguous. The CDR3 contains 12 residues. Trimming left V 2 bases short and J 6 bases short, with 7 bases between. In germline, CDR1 is MDHEN, CDR2 SYDVKM. Written as DNA, the CDR3 is TGTGCCAGCAGTTTAAGGCTGGATGGCTACACCTTC. Translating it yields CASSLRLDGYTF.

This chain uses TRBV30 with TRBJ1-4, with 7 positions matching TRBD1. CDR1 and CDR2 (germline): GTSNPN, SVGIG (reference sequence). Germline trimming cut 2 bases from V and 8 bases from J; bases unmatched to any gene: 8. CDR3 length equals 14 residues. CDR3 residues: CAWSRGRGYEKLFF. The CDR3 DNA reads as TGTGCCTGGAGTCGTGGCAGGGGGTACGAAAAACTGTTTTTT. Full variable domain (missing parts from reference TRBV30 and TRBJ1-4): SQTIHQWPATLVQPVGSPLSLECTVEGTSNPNLYWYRQAAGRGLQLLFYSVGIGQISSEVPQNLSASRPQDRQFILSSKKLLLSDSGFYLCAWSRGRGYEKLFFGSGTQLSVL.

The V call is TRBV5-1, the J call TRBJ1-5; D is ambiguous. Between the trimmed V and J ends, which lost 1 base and 1 base, there was a span of 12 bases. This CDR3 is 16 amino acids long. Germline V lookup: CDR1 SGHRS, CDR2 YFSETQ. Written as DNA, the CDR3 is TGCGCCAGCAGCTTGAGGGAGCTGGGCAGCAATCAGCCCCAGCATTTT. Its translation is CASSLRELGSNQPQHF.

The chain combines TRBV2 with TRBJ2-1, with D hard to call. V lost 3 bases to trimming and J lost 8 bases, with 17 bases between them. CDR1 is SNHLY, CDR2 FYNNEI, per germline. The CDR3 runs 15 residues. CDR3 sequence reads: CASSDGDPKSDEQFF. CDR3 coding DNA: TGTGCCAGCAGTGATGGCGACCCCAAAAGCGATGAGCAGTTCTTC.